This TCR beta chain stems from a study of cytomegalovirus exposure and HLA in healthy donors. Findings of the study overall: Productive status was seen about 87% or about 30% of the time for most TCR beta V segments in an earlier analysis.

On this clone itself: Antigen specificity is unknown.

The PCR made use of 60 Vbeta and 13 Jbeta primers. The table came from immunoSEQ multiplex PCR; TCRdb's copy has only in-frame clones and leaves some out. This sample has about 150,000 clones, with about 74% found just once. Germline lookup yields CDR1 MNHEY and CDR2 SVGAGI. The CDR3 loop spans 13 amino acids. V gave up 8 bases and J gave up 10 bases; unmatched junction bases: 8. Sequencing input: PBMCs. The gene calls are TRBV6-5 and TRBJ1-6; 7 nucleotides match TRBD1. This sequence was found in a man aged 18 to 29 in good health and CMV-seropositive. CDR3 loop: CASLPRTGSPLHF. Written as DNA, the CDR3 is TGTGCCAGCCTCCCTCGGACAGGCTCACCCCTCCACTTT.